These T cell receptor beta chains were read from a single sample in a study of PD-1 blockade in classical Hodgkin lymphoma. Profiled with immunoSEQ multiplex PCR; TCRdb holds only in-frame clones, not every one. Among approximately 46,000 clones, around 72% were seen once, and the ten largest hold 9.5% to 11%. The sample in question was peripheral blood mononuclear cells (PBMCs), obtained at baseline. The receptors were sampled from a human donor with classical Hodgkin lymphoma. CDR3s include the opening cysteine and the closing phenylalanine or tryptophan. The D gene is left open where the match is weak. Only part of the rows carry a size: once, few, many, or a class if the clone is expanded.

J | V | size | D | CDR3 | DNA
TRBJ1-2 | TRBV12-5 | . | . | CASGFGDSNYGYTF | TGTGCTAGTGGTTTCGGGGACTCTAACTATGGCTACACCTTC
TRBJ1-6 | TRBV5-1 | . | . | CASSSLPPSAGGAGSYNSPLHF | TGCGCCAGCAGCTCTCTTCCACCTAGCGCAGGCGGGGCCGGCTCCTATAATTCACCCCTCCACTTT
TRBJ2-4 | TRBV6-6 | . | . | CASRPTVAGNIQYF | TGTGCCAGCAGGCCGACAGTCGCGGGAAACATTCAGTACTTC
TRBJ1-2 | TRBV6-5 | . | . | CASSYRVGGYTF | TGTGCCAGCAGTTATAGGGTAGGAGGCTACACCTTC
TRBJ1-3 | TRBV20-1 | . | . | CSAPIGNTIYF | TGCAGTGCTCCCATCGGAAACACCATATATTTT
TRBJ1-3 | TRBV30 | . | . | CAFWPGASGNTIYF | TGTGCCTTTTGGCCGGGGGCCTCTGGAAACACCATATATTTT
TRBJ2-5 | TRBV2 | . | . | CASSGVETQYF | TGTGCCAGCAGTGGAGTCGAGACCCAGTACTTC
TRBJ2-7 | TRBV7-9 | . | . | CASSLAGTLAYEQYF | TGTGCCAGCAGCTTAGCCGGGACCCTCGCCTACGAGCAGTACTTC
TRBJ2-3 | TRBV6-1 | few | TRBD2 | CASSERGIAGRTDTQYF | TGTGCCAGCAGTGAAAGGGGGATAGCGGGGCGCACAGATACGCAGTATTTT
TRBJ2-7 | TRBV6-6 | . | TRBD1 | CASSPTGDRYYEEQYF | TGTGCCAGCAGTCCGACTGGGGACAGATACTACGAGGAGCAGTACTTC
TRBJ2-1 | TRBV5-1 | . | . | CASSLERSSYNEQFF | TGCGCCAGCAGCTTGGAACGTAGCTCCTACAATGAGCAGTTCTTC
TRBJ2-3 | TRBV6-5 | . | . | CASSYIRDTQYF | TGTGCCAGCAGTTACATCCGAGATACGCAGTATTTT
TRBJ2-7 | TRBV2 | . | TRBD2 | CASSERELSSGYEQYF | TGTGCCAGCAGTGAAAGGGAGCTGAGTAGCGGGTACGAGCAGTACTTC
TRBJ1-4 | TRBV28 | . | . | CASGYATNEKLFF | TGTGCCAGCGGCTACGCAACTAATGAAAAACTGTTTTTT
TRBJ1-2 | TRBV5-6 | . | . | CASSPGVNYGYTF | TGTGCCAGCAGCCCAGGGGTTAACTATGGCTACACCTTC
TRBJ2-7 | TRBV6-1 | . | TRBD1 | CATRDRSYEQYF | TGTGCCACTCGGGACAGATCCTACGAGCAGTACTTC
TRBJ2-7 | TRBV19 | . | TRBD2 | CASSIALATTYEQYF | TGTGCCAGTAGTATAGCACTAGCGACAACGTACGAGCAGTACTTC
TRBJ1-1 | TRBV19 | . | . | CASSPLGGTEAFF | TGTGCCAGTAGTCCCCTCGGGGGAACTGAAGCTTTCTTT
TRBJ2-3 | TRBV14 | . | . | CASSLLSGEWDTQYF | TGTGCCAGCAGCCTACTATCGGGGGAGTGGGATACGCAGTATTTT
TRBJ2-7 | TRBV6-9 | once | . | CASSNDRNSYEQYF | TGTGCCAGCAGTAACGACAGGAACTCCTACGAGCAGTACTTC
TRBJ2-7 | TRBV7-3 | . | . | CASSLERGSYEQYF | TGTGCCAGCAGCTTAGAGAGGGGCTCCTACGAGCAGTACTTC
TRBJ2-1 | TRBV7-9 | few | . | CASSLSGTLSHNEQFF | TGTGCCAGCAGCCTATCCGGGACACTGAGCCACAATGAGCAGTTCTTC
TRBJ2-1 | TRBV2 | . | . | CASSPWDGSPSNEQFF | TGTGCCAGCAGTCCCTGGGACGGTTCACCGTCCAATGAGCAGTTCTTC
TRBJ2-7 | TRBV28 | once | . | CASSADLVGYEQYF | TGTGCCAGCAGTGCAGACCTGGTCGGCTACGAGCAGTACTTC
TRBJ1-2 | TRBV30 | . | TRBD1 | CAWSAGTGYRGYTF | TGTGCCTGGAGTGCCGGGACAGGGTATCGTGGCTACACCTTC
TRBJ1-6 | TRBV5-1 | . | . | CASSLGSLYNSPLHF | TGCGCCAGCAGCTTGGGAAGTCTCTATAATTCACCCCTCCACTTT
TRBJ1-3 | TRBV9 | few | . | CASSVFLSGNTIYF | TGTGCCAGCAGCGTATTCCTCTCTGGAAACACCATATATTTT
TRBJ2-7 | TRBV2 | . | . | CASSPRYEQYF | TGTGCCAGCAGTCCCCGCTACGAGCAGTACTTC
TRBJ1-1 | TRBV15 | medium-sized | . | CATSQEGGLAEAFF | TGTGCCACCAGCCAAGAGGGGGGGTTGGCTGAAGCTTTCTTT
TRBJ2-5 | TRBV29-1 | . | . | CSVEAIQETQYF | TGCAGCGTTGAGGCCATCCAAGAGACCCAGTACTTC
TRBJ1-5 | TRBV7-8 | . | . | CASSLAGLNQPQHF | TGTGCCAGCAGCTTAGCAGGGCTCAATCAGCCCCAGCATTTT
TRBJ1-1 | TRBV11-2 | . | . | CASSLASEAFF | TGTGCCAGCAGCTTGGCCAGTGAAGCTTTCTTT
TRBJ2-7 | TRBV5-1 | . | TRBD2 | CASSLERGGLSEQYF | TGCGCCAGCAGCTTGGAGCGGGGGGGCCTCTCCGAGCAGTACTTC
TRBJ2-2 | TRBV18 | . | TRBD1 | CASSREGALPTGELFF | TGTGCCAGCTCACGAGAGGGGGCCCTACCCACCGGGGAGCTGTTTTTT
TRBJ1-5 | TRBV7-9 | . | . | CASSFGGNQPQHF | TGTGCCAGCAGTTTCGGGGGCAATCAGCCCCAGCATTTT
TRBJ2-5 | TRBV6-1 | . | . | CASRRVSQETQYF | TGTGCCAGCAGGAGAGTATCTCAAGAGACCCAGTACTTC
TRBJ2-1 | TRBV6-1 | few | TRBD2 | CASSDQLAGGVYEQFF | TGTGCCAGCAGTGATCAACTAGCGGGAGGGGTCTATGAGCAGTTCTTC
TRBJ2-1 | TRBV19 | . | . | CASSIDDGQLWEQFF | TGTGCCAGTAGTATAGATGACGGGCAATTGTGGGAGCAGTTCTTC
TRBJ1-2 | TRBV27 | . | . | CASSLIGDMPAANYGYTF | TGTGCCAGCAGTTTAATCGGGGATATGCCGGCAGCGAATTATGGCTACACCTTC
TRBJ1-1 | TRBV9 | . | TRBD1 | CASSVYPSAGGGWTEAFF | TGTGCCAGCAGCGTTTATCCGTCGGCAGGGGGCGGGTGGACTGAAGCTTTCTTT
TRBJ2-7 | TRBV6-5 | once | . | CASSYSVYGEQYF | TGTGCCAGCAGTTACAGCGTTTATGGGGAGCAGTACTTC
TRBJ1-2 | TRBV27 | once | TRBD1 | CASSSPSTGGLGYGYTF | TGTGCCAGCAGTTCCCCGTCGACAGGGGGCCTTGGCTATGGCTACACCTTC
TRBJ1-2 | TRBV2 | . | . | CASSGIYGYTF | TGTGCCAGCAGTGGAATCTATGGCTACACCTTC
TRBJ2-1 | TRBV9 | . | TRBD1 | CASSASGTGYNEQFF | TGTGCCAGCAGCGCTTCCGGGACAGGATACAATGAGCAGTTCTTC
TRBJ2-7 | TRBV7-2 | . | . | CASSLTVSEQYF | TGTGCCAGCAGCTTAACTGTGTCCGAGCAGTACTTC